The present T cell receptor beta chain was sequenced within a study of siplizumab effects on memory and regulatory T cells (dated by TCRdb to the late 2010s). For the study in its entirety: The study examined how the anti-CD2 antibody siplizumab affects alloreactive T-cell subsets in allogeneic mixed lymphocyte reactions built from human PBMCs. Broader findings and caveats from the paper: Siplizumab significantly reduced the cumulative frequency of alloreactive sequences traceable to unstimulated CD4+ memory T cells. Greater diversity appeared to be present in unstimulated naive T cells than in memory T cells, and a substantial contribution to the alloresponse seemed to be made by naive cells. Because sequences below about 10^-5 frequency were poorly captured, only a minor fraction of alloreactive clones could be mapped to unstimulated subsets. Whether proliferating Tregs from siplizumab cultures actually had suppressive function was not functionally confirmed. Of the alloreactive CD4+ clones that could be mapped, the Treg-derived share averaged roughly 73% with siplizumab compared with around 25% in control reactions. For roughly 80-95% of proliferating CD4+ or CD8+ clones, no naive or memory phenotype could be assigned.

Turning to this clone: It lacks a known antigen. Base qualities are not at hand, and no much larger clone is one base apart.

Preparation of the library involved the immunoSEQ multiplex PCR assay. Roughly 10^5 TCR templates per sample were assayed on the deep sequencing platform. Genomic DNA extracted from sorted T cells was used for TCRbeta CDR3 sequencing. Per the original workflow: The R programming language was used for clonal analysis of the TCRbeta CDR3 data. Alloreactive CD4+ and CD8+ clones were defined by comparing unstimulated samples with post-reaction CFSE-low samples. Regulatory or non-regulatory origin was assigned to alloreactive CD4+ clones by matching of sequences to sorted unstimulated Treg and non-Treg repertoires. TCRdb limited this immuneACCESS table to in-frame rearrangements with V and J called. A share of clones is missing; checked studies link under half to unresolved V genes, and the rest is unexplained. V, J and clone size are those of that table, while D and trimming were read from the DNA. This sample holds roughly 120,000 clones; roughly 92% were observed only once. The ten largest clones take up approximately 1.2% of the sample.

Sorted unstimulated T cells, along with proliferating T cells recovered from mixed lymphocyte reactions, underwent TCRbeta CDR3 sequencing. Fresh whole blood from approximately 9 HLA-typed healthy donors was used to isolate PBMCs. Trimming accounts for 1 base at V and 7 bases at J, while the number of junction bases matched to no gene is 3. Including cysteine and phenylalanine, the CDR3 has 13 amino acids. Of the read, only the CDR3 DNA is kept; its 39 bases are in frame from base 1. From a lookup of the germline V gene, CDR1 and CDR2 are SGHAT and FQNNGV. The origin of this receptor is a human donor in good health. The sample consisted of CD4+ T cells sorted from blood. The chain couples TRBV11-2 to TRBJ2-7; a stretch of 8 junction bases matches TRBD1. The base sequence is TGTGCCAGCAGCTTAGGGACAGGGAGTGAGCAGTACTTC. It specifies CASSLGTGSEQYF. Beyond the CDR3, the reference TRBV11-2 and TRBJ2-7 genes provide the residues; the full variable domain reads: EAGVAQSPRYKIIEKRQSVAFWCNPISGHATLYWYQQILGQGPKLLIQFQNNGVVDDSQLPKDRFSAERLKGVDSTLKIQPAKLEDSAVYLCASSLGTGSEQYFGPGTRLTVT.